This TCR beta chain was sequenced for a study of graft-versus-host responses after intestinal transplantation. The wider study: Each recipient received a multivisceral, liver-intestinal, or isolated intestinal graft.

TCRdb keeps only in-frame clones here, not all; method: immunoSEQ multiplex PCR. The data contain approximately 60,000 clones, roughly 90% of them singletons. Overall study results and limits: GvH clones surfaced in recipient marrow, some emerging earlier in ileum or blood. Patients with graft-donor T cell macrochimerism had high graft-versus-host to host-versus-graft clonal ratios in allografts.

Comments on this clone: Its antigen is not identified.

The material was unstimulated CD8+ T cells sorted from spleen or lymph node cells, obtained before transplant. This clonotype was obtained from a human donor who was the organ donor for an intestinal transplant.

The CDR3 loop is CAWSVRDRRHEQYF. The CDR3 nucleotides are TGTGCCTGGAGTGTGCGGGACAGGAGACACGAGCAGTACTTC. J is TRBJ2-7 and V is TRBV30; TRBD1 matches at 8 bases. V lost 0 bases to trimming and J lost 5 bases; unmatched junction nucleotides: 6. Germline CDR1 GTSNPN, CDR2 SVGIG (reference sequence). The CDR3 spans 14 residues.